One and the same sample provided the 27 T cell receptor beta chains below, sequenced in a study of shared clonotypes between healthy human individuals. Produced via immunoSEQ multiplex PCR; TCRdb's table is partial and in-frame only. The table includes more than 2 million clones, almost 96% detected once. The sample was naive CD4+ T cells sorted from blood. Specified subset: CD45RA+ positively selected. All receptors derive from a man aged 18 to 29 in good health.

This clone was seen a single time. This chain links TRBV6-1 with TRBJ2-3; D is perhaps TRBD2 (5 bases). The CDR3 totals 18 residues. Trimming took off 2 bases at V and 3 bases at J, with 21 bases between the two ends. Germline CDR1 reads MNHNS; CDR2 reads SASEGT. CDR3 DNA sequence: TGTGCCAGCAGTGAAACCCAACTCTTGGGGAGAGGGACAGATACGCAGTATTTT. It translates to CASSETQLLGRGTDTQYF.

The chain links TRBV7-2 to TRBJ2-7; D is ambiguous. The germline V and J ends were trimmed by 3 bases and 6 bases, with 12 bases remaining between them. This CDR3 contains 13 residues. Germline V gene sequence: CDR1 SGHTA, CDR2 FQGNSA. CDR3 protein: CASSLAALGEQYF. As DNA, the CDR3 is TGTGCCAGCAGCTTGGCAGCGCTAGGCGAGCAGTACTTC.

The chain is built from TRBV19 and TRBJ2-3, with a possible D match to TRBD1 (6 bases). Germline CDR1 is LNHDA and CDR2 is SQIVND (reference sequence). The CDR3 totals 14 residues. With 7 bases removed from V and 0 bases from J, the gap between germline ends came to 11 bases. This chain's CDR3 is CASTPDRSTDTQYF. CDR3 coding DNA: TGTGCCAGTACCCCGGACAGAAGCACAGATACGCAGTATTTT.

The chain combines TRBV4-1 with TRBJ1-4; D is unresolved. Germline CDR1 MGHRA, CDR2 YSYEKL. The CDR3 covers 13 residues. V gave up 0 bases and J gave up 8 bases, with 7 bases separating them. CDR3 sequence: CASSQDSREKLFF. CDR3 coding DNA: TGCGCCAGCAGCCAAGATTCCAGGGAAAAACTGTTTTTT.

The CDR3 sequence: CASSLARVRGYTGELFF. For the CDR3, the DNA is TGTGCCAGCAGCTTAGCCCGGGTTCGGGGGTACACCGGGGAGCTGTTTTTT. The genes are TRBV13 and TRBJ2-2, with D tentatively TRBD2 (6 bases). Germline-derived CDR1 and CDR2 are PRHDT and FYEKMQ (reference sequence). V lost 1 base and J lost 3, with 15 bases in between. CDR3 length: 17 residues. The full variable domain, with the rest looked up from reference TRBV13 and TRBJ2-2, is AAGVIQSPRHLIKEKRETATLKCYPIPRHDTVYWYQQGPGQDPQFLISFYEKMQSDKGSIPDRFSAQQFSDYHSELNMSSLELGDSALYFCASSLARVRGYTGELFFGEGSRLTVL.

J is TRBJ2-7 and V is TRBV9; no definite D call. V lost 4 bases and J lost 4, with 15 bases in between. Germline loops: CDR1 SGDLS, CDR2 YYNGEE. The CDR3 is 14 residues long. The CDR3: CASSRSELSYEQYF. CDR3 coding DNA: TGTGCCAGCAGCCGGTCCGAACTGTCATACGAGCAGTACTTC. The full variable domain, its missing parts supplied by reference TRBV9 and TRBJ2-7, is DSGVTQTPKHLITATGQRVTLRCSPRSGDLSVYWYQQSLDQGLQFLIQYYNGEERAKGNILERFSAQQFPDLHSELNLSSLELGDSALYFCASSRSELSYEQYFGPGTRLTVT.

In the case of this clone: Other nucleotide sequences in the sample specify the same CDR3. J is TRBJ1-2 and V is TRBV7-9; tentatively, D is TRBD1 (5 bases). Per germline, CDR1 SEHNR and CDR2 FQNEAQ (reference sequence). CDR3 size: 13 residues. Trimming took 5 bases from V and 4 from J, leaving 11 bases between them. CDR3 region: CASSLRGGYGYTF. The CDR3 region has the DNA TGTGCCAGCAGCCTTCGGGGCGGCTATGGCTACACCTTC.

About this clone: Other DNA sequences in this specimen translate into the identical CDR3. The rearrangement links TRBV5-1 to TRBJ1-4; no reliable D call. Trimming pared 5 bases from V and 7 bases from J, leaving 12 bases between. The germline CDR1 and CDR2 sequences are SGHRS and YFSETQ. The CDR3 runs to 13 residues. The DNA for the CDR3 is TGCGCCAGCAGTCGAGGGATGGGTGAAAAACTGTTTTTT. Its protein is CASSRGMGEKLFF.

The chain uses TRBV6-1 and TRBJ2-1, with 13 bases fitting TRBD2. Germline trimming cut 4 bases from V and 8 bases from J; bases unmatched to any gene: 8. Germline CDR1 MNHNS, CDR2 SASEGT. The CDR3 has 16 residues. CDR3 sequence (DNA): TGTGCCAGCAGTGCACAAACTAGCGGGGGGGGCTATGAGCAGTTCTTC. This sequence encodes CASSAQTSGGGYEQFF.

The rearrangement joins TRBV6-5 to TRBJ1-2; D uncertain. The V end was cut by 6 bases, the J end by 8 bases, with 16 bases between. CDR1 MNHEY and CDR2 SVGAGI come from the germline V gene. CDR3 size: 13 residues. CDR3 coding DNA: TGTGCCAGCAGGAAGGACGGAAGGCTGGGCTACACCTTC. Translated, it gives CASRKDGRLGYTF.

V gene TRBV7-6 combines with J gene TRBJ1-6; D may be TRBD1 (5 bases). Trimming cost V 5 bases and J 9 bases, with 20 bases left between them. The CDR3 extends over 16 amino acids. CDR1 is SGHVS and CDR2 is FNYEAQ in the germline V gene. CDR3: CASSNPGRGRFSPLHF. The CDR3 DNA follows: TGTGCCAGCAGCAATCCGGGGCGAGGGAGGTTTTCACCCCTCCACTTT. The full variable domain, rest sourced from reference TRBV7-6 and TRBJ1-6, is GAGVSQSPRYKVTKRGQDVALRCDPISGHVSLYWYRQALGQGPEFLTYFNYEAQQDKSGLPNDRFSAERPEGSISTLTIQRTEQRDSAMYRCASSNPGRGRFSPLHFGNGTRLTVT.

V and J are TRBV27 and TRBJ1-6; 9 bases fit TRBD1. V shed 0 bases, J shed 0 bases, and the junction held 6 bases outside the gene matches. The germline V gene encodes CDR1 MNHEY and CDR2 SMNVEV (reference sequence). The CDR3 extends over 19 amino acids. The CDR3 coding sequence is TGTGCCAGCAGTTTATCGTGGGGGACAGGGAGCTCCTATAATTCACCCCTCCACTTT. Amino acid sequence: CASSLSWGTGSSYNSPLHF.

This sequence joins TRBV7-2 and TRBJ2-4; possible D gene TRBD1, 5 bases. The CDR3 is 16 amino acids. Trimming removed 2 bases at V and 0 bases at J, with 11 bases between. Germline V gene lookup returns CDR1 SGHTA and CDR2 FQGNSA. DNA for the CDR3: TGTGCCAGCAGCTTACAGGGCCATTTAGCCAAAAACATTCAGTACTTC. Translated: CASSLQGHLAKNIQYF.

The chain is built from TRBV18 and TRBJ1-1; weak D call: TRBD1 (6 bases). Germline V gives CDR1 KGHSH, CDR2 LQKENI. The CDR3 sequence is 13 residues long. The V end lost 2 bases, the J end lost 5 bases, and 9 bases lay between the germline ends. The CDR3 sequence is CASSPGGRTEAFF. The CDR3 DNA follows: TGTGCCAGCTCACCAGGGGGCCGGACTGAAGCTTTCTTT.

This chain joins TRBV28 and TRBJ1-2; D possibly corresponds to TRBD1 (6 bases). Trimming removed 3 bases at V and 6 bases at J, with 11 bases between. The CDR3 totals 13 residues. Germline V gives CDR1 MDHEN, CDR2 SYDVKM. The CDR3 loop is CASSLDRGHGYTF. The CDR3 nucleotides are TGTGCCAGCAGTTTGGACAGAGGTCATGGCTACACCTTC.

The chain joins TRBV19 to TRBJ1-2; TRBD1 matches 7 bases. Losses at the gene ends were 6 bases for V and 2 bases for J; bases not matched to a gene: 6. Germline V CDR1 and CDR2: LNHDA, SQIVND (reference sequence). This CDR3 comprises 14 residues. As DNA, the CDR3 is TGTGCCAGTAGAACTTTGGGACAGAACTATGGCTACACCTTC. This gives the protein CASRTLGQNYGYTF.

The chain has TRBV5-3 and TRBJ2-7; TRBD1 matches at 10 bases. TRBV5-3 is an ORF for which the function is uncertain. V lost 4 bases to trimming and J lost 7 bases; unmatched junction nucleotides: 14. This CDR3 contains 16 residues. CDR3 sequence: CARSRYPTGGADEQYF. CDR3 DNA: TGTGCCAGAAGCCGCTACCCGACAGGGGGCGCGGATGAGCAGTACTTC.

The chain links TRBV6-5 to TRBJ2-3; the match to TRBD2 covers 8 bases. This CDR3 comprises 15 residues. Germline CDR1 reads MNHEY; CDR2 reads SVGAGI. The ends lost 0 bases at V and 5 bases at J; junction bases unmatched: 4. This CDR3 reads CASSYSGTREDTQYF. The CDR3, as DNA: TGTGCCAGCAGTTACTCAGGGACTAGAGAAGATACGCAGTATTTT.

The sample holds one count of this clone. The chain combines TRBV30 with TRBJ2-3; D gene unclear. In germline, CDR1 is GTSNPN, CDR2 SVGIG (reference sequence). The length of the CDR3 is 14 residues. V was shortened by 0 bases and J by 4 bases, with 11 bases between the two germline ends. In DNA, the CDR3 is TGTGCCTGGAGTGTATCTAATTTGGCAGATACGCAGTATTTT. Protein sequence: CAWSVSNLADTQYF.

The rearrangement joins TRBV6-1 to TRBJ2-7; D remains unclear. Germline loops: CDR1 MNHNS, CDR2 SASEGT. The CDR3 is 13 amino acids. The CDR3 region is CSVRVSSSYEQYF. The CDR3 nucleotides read TGTTCCGTTAGGGTCTCCTCCTCCTACGAGCAGTACTTC.

In nucleotides, the CDR3 is TGTGCCAGCAGTGTACTAGCGTTAAATGAGCAGTTCTTC. The encoded protein is CASSVLALNEQFF. The V gene is TRBV2, the J gene TRBJ2-1, with 7 bases aligning to TRBD2. Germline CDR1 SNHLY, CDR2 FYNNEI. With 4 bases clipped from V and 7 bases from J, the junction kept 4 bases outside the gene matches. The CDR3 spans 13 residues.

Here the CDR3 DNA reads TGTGCCAGCAGCTTACACGCCCCCGGGGCCAGCTCCTACAATGAGCAGTTCTTC. It translates to CASSLHAPGASSYNEQFF. The V and J genes are TRBV11-2 and TRBJ2-1; perhaps D is TRBD1 or TRBD2 (5 bases each). V was shortened by 2 bases and J by 0 bases, with 17 bases between the two germline ends. CDR3 length: 18 residues. CDR1 and CDR2 from the germline V gene are SGHAT and FQNNGV.

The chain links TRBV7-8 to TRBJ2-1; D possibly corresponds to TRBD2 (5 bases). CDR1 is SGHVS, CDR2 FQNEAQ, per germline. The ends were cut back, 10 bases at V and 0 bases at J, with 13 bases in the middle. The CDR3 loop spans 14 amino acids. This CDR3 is CAITLAGSYNEQFF. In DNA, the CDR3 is TGTGCCATTACCCTAGCCGGCTCCTACAATGAGCAGTTCTTC.

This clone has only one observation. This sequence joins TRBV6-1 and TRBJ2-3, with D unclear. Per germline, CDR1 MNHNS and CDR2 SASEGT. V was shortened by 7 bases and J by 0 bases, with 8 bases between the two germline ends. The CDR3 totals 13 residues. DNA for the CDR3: TGTGCCAGCACTCGACTTAGCACAGATACGCAGTATTTT. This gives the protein CASTRLSTDTQYF.

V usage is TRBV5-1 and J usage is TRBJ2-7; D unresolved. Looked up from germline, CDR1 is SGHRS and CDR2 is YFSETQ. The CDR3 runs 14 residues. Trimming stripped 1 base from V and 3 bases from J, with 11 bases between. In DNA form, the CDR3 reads TGCGCCAGCAGCTTGTTTGGGTCTGGCTACGAGCAGTACTTC. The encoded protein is CASSLFGSGYEQYF.

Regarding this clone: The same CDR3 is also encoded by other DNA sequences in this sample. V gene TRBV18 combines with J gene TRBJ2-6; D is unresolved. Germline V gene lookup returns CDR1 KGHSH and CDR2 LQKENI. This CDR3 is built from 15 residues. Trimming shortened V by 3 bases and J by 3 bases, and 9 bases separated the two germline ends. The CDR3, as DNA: TGTGCCAGCTCACCGCGTGGAAGTGGGGCCAACGTCCTGACTTTC. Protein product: CASSPRGSGANVLTF.

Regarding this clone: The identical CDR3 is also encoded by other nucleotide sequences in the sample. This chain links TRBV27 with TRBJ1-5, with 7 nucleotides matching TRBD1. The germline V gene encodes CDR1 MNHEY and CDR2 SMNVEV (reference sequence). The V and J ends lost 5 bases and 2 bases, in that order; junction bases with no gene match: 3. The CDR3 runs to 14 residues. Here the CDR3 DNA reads TGTGCCAGCAGTCAAGGACAGGGCAATCAGCCCCAGCATTTT. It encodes CASSQGQGNQPQHF.